A selection of T cell receptor beta chains follows, all from one sample in a study of technical replicates of blood from a few donors. Assay used: immunoSEQ multiplex PCR; TCRdb lists only in-frame clones, some missing. The table has about 81,000 clones, 90% to 96% seen once; the top ten hold under 0.4%. The specimen sequenced was T cells isolated from PBMCs. The receptors were sampled from a human donor in good health. Both conserved end residues are part of each CDR3. Each record gives: V gene, J gene, CDR3 protein.

TRBV4-1	TRBJ2-7	CASSSRTGTSRYEQYF
TRBV28	TRBJ1-2	CASSLALGGYTF
TRBV27	TRBJ2-7	CASSLGYEQYF
TRBV30	TRBJ1-2	CSNDRANYGYTF
TRBV6-6	TRBJ1-1	CASSYSPGAFF
TRBV6-1	TRBJ2-5	CASGHPRETQYF
TRBV6-6	TRBJ1-5	CASREFSEGPQHF
TRBV7-9	TRBJ2-1	CASSRPGDFRNEQFF
TRBV5-6	TRBJ2-3	CASSPRDIGTDTQYF
TRBV18	TRBJ2-3	CASSPPPEGLSTDTQYF
TRBV7-9	TRBJ2-7	CASSPGTPSYEQYF
TRBV4-1	TRBJ2-1	CASSQDSGTKVF
TRBV5-1	TRBJ2-7	CASSLGGGTYEQYF
TRBV2	TRBJ2-5	CASSGLSQETQYF
TRBV15	TRBJ1-5	CATSSPIQPQHF
TRBV30	TRBJ2-1	CAWDSRRRAYNEQFF
TRBV9	TRBJ1-2	CASSVAGEGYYGYTF
TRBV5-6	TRBJ1-1	CASSFIFGGTEAFF
TRBV28	TRBJ2-1	CASSFRQQGADEQFF
TRBV4-2	TRBJ2-7	CASSRQSTGGNEQYF
TRBV7-2	TRBJ1-1	CASSLERGPAFF
TRBV4-1	TRBJ2-7	CASSQRTGGQTYEQYF
TRBV7-2	TRBJ1-4	CASSEGATNEKLFF
TRBV7-2	TRBJ2-7	CASSFRTPGEQYF
TRBV10-1	TRBJ2-1	CASSEHRGTFNEQFF
TRBV11-3	TRBJ2-2	CASTHIEGTGELFF
TRBV27	TRBJ1-2	CATRKGYGYTF
TRBV4-2	TRBJ2-7	CASSQVGSAYEQYF
TRBV7-6	TRBJ2-5	CASNPGTVIETQYF